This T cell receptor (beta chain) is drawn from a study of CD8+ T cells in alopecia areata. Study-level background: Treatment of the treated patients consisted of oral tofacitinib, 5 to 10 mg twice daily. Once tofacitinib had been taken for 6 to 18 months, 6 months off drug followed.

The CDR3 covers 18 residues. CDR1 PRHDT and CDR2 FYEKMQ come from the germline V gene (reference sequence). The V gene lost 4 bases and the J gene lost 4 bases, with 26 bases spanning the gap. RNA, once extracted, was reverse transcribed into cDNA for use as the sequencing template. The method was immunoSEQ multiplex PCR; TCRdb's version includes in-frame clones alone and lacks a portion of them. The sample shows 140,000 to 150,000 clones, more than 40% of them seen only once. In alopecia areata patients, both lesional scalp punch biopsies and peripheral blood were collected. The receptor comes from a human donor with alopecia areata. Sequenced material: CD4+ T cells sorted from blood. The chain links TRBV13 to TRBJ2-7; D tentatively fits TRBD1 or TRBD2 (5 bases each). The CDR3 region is CASSSYSSPGTKAYEQYF. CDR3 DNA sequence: TGTGCCAGCAGCTCATACTCCTCCCCAGGGACGAAGGCATACGAGCAGTACTTC.